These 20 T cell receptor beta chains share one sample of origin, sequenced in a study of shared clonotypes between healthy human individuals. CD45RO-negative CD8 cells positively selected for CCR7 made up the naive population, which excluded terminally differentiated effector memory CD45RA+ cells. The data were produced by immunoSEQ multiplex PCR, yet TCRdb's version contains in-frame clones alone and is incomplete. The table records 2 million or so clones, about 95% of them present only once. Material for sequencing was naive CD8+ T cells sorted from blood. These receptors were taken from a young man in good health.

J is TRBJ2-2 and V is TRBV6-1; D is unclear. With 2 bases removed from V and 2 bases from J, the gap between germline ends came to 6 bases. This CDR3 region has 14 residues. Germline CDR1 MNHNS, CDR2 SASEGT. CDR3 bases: TGTGCCAGCAGTGAAATCACAAACACCGGGGAGCTGTTTTTT. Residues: CASSEITNTGELFF.

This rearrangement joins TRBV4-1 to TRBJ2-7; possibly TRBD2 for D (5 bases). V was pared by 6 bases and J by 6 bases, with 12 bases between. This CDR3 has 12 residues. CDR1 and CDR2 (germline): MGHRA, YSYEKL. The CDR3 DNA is TGCGCCAGCAGTCCCGAGGGCTTCGAGCAGTACTTC. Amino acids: CASSPEGFEQYF.

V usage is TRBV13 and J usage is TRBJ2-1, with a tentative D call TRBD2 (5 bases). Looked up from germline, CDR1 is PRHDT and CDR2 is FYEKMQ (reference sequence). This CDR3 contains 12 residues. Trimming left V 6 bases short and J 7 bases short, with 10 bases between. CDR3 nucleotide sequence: TGTGCCAGCAGTTGGACTGAAAATGAGCAGTTCTTC. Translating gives CASSWTENEQFF.

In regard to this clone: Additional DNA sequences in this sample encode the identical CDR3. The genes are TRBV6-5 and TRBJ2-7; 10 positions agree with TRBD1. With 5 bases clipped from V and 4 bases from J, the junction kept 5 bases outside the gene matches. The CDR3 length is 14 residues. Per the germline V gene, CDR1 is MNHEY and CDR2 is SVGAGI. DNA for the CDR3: TGTGCCAGCAGTCCGGGACAGGGGACGTACGAGCAGTACTTC. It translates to CASSPGQGTYEQYF.

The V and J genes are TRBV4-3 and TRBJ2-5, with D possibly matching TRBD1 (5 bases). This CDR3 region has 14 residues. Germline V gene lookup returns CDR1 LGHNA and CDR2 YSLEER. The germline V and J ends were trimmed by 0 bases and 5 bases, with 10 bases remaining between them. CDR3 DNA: TGCGCCAGCAGCCAAGAGCAGGGTTTGGAGACCCAGTACTTC. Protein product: CASSQEQGLETQYF.

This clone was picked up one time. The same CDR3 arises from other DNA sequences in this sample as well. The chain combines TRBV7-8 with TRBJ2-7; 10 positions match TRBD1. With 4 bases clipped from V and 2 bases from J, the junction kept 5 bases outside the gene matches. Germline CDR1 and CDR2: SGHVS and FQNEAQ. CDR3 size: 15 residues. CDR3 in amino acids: CASSSPGQGTYEQYF. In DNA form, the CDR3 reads TGTGCCAGCAGCTCTCCGGGACAGGGGACCTACGAGCAGTACTTC.

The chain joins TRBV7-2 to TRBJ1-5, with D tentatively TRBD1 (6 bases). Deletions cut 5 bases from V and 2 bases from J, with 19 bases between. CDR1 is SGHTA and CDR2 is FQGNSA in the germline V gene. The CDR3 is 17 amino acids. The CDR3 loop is CASSPGGRGQRNQPQHF. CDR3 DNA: TGTGCCAGCAGCCCTGGGGGCAGGGGCCAACGCAATCAGCCCCAGCATTTT.

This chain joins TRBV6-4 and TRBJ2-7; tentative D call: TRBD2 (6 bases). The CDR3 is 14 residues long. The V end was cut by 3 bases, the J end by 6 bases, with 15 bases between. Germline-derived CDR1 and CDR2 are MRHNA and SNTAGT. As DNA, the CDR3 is TGTGCCAGCAGTGAACGGCAGGGAGGCGCCGAGCAGTACTTC. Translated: CASSERQGGAEQYF.

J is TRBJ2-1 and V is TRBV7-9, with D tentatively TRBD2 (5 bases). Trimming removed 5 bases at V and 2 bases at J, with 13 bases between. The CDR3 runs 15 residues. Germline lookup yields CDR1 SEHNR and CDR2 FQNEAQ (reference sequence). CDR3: CASSPSADPYNEQFF. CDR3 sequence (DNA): TGTGCCAGCAGCCCTTCAGCGGATCCCTACAATGAGCAGTTCTTC.

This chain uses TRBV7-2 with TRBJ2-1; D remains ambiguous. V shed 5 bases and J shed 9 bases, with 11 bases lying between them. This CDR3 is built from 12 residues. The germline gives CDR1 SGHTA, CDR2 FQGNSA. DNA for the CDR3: TGTGCCAGCAGCCTTCCATACGCTGAGCAGTTCTTC. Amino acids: CASSLPYAEQFF.

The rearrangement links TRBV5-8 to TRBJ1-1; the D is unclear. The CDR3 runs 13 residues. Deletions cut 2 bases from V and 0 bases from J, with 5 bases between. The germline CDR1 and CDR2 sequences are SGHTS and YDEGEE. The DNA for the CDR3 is TGTGCCAGCAGCTTTCAGCTGAACACTGAAGCTTTCTTT. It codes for CASSFQLNTEAFF. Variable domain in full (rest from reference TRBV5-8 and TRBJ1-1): EAGVTQSPTHLIKTRGQQATLRCSPISGHTSVYWYQQALGLGLQFLLWYDEGEERNRGNFPPRFSGRQFPNYSSELNVNALELEDSALYLCASSFQLNTEAFFGQGTRLTVV.

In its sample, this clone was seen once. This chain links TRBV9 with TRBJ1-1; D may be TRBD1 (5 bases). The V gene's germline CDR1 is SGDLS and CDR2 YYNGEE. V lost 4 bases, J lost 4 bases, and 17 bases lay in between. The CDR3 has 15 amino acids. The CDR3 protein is CASSKPGLESTEAFF. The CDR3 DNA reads TGTGCCAGCAGCAAGCCAGGGTTGGAGAGCACTGAAGCTTTCTTT.

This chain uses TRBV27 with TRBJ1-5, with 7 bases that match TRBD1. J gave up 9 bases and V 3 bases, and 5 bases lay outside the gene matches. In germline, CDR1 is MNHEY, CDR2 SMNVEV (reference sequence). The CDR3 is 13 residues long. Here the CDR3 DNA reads TGTGCCAGCAGTTTCCAGGGGGATTGGCCCCAGCATTTT. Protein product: CASSFQGDWPQHF.

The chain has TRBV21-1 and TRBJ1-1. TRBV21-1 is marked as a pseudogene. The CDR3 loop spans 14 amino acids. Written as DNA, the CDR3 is TGTGCCAGCAGCAAAGAAGGGGGGGGCACTGAAGCTTTCTTT. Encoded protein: CASSKEGGGTEAFF.

CDR3 in amino acids: CASSLQGAGEKLFF. The DNA for the CDR3 is TGTGCCAGCAGCCTACAGGGAGCGGGTGAAAAACTGTTTTTT. The J gene is TRBJ1-4, the V gene TRBV5-4, with D maybe TRBD1 (6 bases). Trimming stripped 4 bases from V and 7 bases from J, with 14 bases between. The CDR3 runs 14 residues. Germline CDR1 and CDR2: SGHNT and YYREEE (reference sequence).

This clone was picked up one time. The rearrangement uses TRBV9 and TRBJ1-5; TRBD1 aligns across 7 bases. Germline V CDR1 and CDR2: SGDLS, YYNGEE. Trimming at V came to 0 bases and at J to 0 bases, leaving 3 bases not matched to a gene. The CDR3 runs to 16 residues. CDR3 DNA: TGTGCCAGCAGCGTAGGGGGGGACAGTAGCAATCAGCCCCAGCATTTT. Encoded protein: CASSVGGDSSNQPQHF.

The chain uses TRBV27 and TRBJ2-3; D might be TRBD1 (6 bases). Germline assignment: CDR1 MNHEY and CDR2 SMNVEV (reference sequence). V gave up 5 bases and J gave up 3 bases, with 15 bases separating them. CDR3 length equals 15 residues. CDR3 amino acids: CASSETGWGTDTQYF. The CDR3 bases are TGTGCCAGCAGTGAAACAGGGTGGGGGACAGATACGCAGTATTTT.

The CDR3 sequence is CASSSLSGGGNEQFF. The CDR3 DNA reads TGTGCCAGCAGTTCTCTTAGCGGGGGGGGTAATGAGCAGTTCTTC. The chain carries TRBV27 and TRBJ2-1; 11 bases are shared with TRBD2. Germline CDR1 is MNHEY and CDR2 is SMNVEV (reference sequence). V shed 4 bases, J shed 7 bases, and the junction held 6 bases outside the gene matches. The CDR3 is 15 amino acids.

The CDR3 nucleotides read TGCGCCAGCAGCGAACCCGGACAGGGGGATAAAAATCAGCCCCAGCATTTT. Amino acid sequence: CASSEPGQGDKNQPQHF. This chain links TRBV4-1 with TRBJ1-5, with TRBD1 identical over 10 bases. This CDR3 comprises 17 residues. Losses at the gene ends were 5 bases for V and 4 bases for J; bases not matched to a gene: 11. CDR1 and CDR2 (germline): MGHRA, YSYEKL.

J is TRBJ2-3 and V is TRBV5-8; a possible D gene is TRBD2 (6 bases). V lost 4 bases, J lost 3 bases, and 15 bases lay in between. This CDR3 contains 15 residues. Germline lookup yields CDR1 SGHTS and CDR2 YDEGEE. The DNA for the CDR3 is TGTGCCAGCAGCCTGGGACTCCTGTCAACAGATACGCAGTATTTT. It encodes CASSLGLLSTDTQYF.